The 29 T cell receptor beta chains below come from one sample, sequenced in a study of Graves' ophthalmopathy and Graves' hyperthyroidism. The authors amplified TCR beta CDR3 regions from RNA transcripts. An initial RT-PCR round employing HTBI primers preceded a second-round multiplex PCR. TCRdb reprocessed the multiplex PCR reads via MiXCR and lists one record per CDR3 protein. The profile shows roughly 300,000 distinct CDR3 sequences, about a sixth of them singletons. Sequenced sample: peripheral blood. The receptors shown here come from an adult man with Graves' ophthalmopathy.

This clonotype has ten or more counts. The rearrangement joins TRBV30 to TRBJ2-7; D is ambiguous. Trimming removed 2 bases at V and 6 bases at J, with 11 bases between. The CDR3 is 12 residues long. The germline CDR1 and CDR2 sequences are GTSNPN and SVGIG (reference sequence). The DNA for the CDR3 is TGTGCCTGGAGTCCCTCCGTCATCGAGCAGTACTTC. It is translated as CAWSPSVIEQYF.

The chain is built from TRBV20-1 and TRBJ1-5; 9 bases line up with TRBD1. CDR1 and CDR2 (germline): DFQATT, SNEGSKA (reference sequence). The CDR3 totals 15 residues. V dropped 0 bases and J dropped 5; count of bases not matched to a gene: 5. The CDR3 DNA reads TGCAGTGCTAGAGAGGGGACAGGGCATGATCAGCCCCAGCATTTT. This translates into CSAREGTGHDQPQHF.

This chain links TRBV28 with TRBJ1-5; D is possibly TRBD1 (5 bases). This CDR3 comprises 15 residues. The V and J ends lost 6 bases and 2 bases respectively, with 14 bases between them. Germline loops: CDR1 MDHEN, CDR2 SYDVKM. In DNA, the CDR3 is TGTGCCAGCAGAAGAGACAGTACGGGCAATCAGCCCCAGCATTTT. This gives the protein CASRRDSTGNQPQHF.

This clonotype was seen repeatedly, ten times or more. The chain links TRBV7-2 to TRBJ1-1; 8 bases fit TRBD1. The CDR3 consists of 15 residues. V was clipped by 5 bases and J by 2 bases; unmatched bases: 7. Germline CDR1 reads SGHTA; CDR2 reads FQGNSA. The CDR3: CASSGGTGQNTEAFF. The CDR3, as DNA: TGTGCCAGCAGCGGGGGGACAGGACAAAACACTGAAGCTTTCTTT.

This clonotype was seen repeatedly, ten times or more. This may arise from a read error, as a much more abundant clone is one base away. V gene TRBV13 combines with J gene TRBJ2-5; the D is unclear. The CDR3 runs to 12 residues. Germline CDR1 PRHDT, CDR2 FYEKMQ (reference sequence). As DNA, the CDR3 is TGTGCCAGCAGCTTACGGCAAGAGACCCGGTACTTC. Its translation: CASSLRQETRYF.

This clonotype occurred many times. This chain uses TRBV19 with TRBJ2-7; 9 nucleotides match TRBD1. Germline CDR1 is LNHDA and CDR2 is SQIVND (reference sequence). V was clipped by 5 bases and J by 0 bases; unmatched bases: 5. The CDR3 runs to 15 residues. In nucleotides, the CDR3 is TGTGCCAGTAGTCGAACAGGGGGCACCTCCTACGAGCAGTACTTC. Protein: CASSRTGGTSYEQYF. The complete variable domain, with remaining parts taken from reference TRBV19 and TRBJ2-7, reads DGGITQSPKYLFRKEGQNVTLSCEQNLNHDAMYWYRQDPGQGLRLIYYSQIVNDFQKGDIAEGYSVSREKKESFPLTVTSAQKNPTAFYLCASSRTGGTSYEQYFGPGTRLTVT.

This clonotype has a count of ten or more. The rearrangement uses TRBV11-2 and TRBJ2-7, with D maybe TRBD2 (5 bases). The CDR3 consists of 13 residues. The germline CDR1 and CDR2 sequences are SGHAT and FQNNGV. Trimming left V 1 base short and J 6 bases short, with 10 bases between. The CDR3 DNA sequence: TGTGCCAGCAGCTTAGGAGGGTCCCTCGAGCAGTACTTC. This codes for CASSLGGSLEQYF.

This clonotype was observed at least ten times. The chain couples TRBV12-3 or TRBV12-4 to TRBJ1-1, with no clear D. Between the trimmed V and J ends, which lost 6 bases and 6 bases, there was a span of 20 bases. CDR3 length equals 15 residues. CDR3 sequence reads: CASRHTREKGPEAFF. CDR3 nucleotide sequence: TGTGCCAGCAGGCATACTAGGGAAAAGGGCCCTGAAGCTTTCTTT.

Many counts were recorded for this clonotype. The chain is built from TRBV18 and TRBJ2-5, with a weak D call TRBD2 (5 bases). Looked up from germline, CDR1 is KGHSH and CDR2 is LQKENI. V lost 0 bases, J lost 3 bases, and 8 bases lay in between. The CDR3 length is 14 residues. The CDR3 DNA reads TGTGCCAGCTCACCACCGACGAGGGAAGAGACCCAGTACTTC. Protein product: CASSPPTREETQYF.

This sequence joins TRBV6-1 and TRBJ2-5; TRBD1 might be the D (6 bases). CDR1 is MNHNS, CDR2 SASEGT, per germline. Trimming took off 3 bases at V and 5 bases at J, with 19 bases between the two ends. The CDR3 runs to 16 residues. Here the CDR3 DNA reads TGTGCCAGCAGTGACGGAATTCTCAGGGGCCGGGAGACCCAGTACTTC. Protein product: CASSDGILRGRETQYF.

This clonotype was seen repeatedly, ten times or more. The chain combines TRBV6-1 with TRBJ2-7; D gene unclear. The V and J ends lost 5 bases and 3 bases respectively, with 11 bases between them. This CDR3 comprises 13 residues. CDR1 is MNHNS, CDR2 SASEGT, per germline. CDR3 in amino acids: CASSTALNYEQYF. CDR3 nucleotide sequence: TGTGCCAGCAGTACAGCACTAAACTACGAGCAGTACTTC.

This chain joins TRBV18 and TRBJ1-3; 9 nucleotides line up with TRBD1. V shed 3 bases, J shed 2 bases, and the junction held 5 bases outside the gene matches. The CDR3 sequence is 16 residues long. Per germline, CDR1 KGHSH and CDR2 LQKENI. The CDR3 DNA reads TGTGCCAGCTCACCTTCGGGGACAGGGACTGGAAACACCATATATTTT. Translated: CASSPSGTGTGNTIYF.

This clonotype has ten or more counts. This chain connects TRBV7-2 to TRBJ2-7, with 7 bases aligning to TRBD2. The germline V gene has CDR1 SGHTA and CDR2 FQGNSA. This CDR3 has 15 residues. J was trimmed by 4 bases and V by 0 bases; bases with no gene match: 6. The CDR3 coding sequence is TGTGCCAGCAGCTTAGCCCTGACTAGCTTGTACGAGCAGTACTTC. Translating it yields CASSLALTSLYEQYF. The entire variable domain, with the rest obtained from reference TRBV7-2 and TRBJ2-7, is as follows: GAGVSQSPSNKVTEKGKDVELRCDPISGHTALYWYRQSLGQGLEFLIYFQGNSAPDKSGLPSDRFSAERTGGSVSTLTIQRTQQEDSAVYLCASSLALTSLYEQYFGPGTRLTVT.

This rearrangement joins TRBV6-1 to TRBJ1-6, with D unclear. The CDR3 runs 14 residues. Trimming shortened V by 0 bases and J by 8 bases, and 8 bases separated the two germline ends. From germline, CDR1 is MNHNS and CDR2 SASEGT. CDR3 protein: CASSEAGFDSPLHF. The CDR3 nucleotides are TGTGCCAGCAGTGAAGCGGGGTTCGATTCACCCCTCCACTTT.

There are many counts of this clonotype. This chain uses TRBV24-1 with TRBJ2-2, with 14 bases that match TRBD2. This CDR3 spans 20 amino acids. After removal of 3 bases from V and 5 bases from J, the junction contained 13 bases not matched to a gene. Germline V gives CDR1 KGHDR, CDR2 SFDVKD. The CDR3 DNA is TGTGCCACCAGTGATCCTTCCTTCGGACTAGCGGGGGGCGGGACCGGGGAGCTGTTTTTT. Its translation: CATSDPSFGLAGGGTGELFF.

This clonotype appeared many times. The CDR3 DNA is TGTGCCATCTCACCTCGGATGAACACTGAAGCTTTCTTT. This codes for CAISPRMNTEAFF. The chain links TRBV6-1 to TRBJ1-1; no firm D call. The CDR3 loop spans 13 amino acids. Germline CDR1 MNHNS, CDR2 SASEGT. The germline V and J ends were trimmed by 10 bases and 0 bases, with 12 bases remaining between them.

The table lists this clonotype with many counts. This could be a read error, since a much larger clone is one nucleotide away. J is TRBJ1-6 and V is TRBV6-4; 8 bases are shared with TRBD1. Unmatched junction bases numbered 1, after V lost 3 bases and J lost 9 bases. From germline, CDR1 is MRHNA and CDR2 SNTAGT. CDR3 size: 13 residues. The CDR3 bases are TGTGCCAGCAGTGAACAGGGGGGTTCACCCCTCCACTTT. Amino acid sequence: CASSEQGGSPLHF.

This clonotype was seen a handful of times. The chain is built from TRBV19 and TRBJ1-1, with unresolved D. V lost 7 bases and J 7 bases, leaving 10 bases between the germline ends. The V gene's germline CDR1 is LNHDA and CDR2 SQIVND (reference sequence). The CDR3 runs to 11 residues. As DNA, the CDR3 is TGTGCCAGTATCAGAGTTGATGAAGCTTTCTTT. This encodes CASIRVDEAFF.

This clonotype was detected ten times or more. The CDR3 nucleotides read TGTGCCTGGAGTGTACGAGAAGGGATGAGAGAAACTGAAGCTTTCTTT. It specifies CAWSVREGMRETEAFF. V is TRBV30 and J is TRBJ1-1, with D unresolved. V was clipped by 0 bases and J by 5 bases, with 19 bases between them. CDR1 is GTSNPN and CDR2 is SVGIG in the germline V gene (reference sequence). The CDR3 runs 16 residues.

This clonotype was observed many times. This chain uses TRBV18 with TRBJ2-7; D is ambiguous. Trimming shortened V by 2 bases and J by 7 bases, and 12 bases separated the two germline ends. The CDR3 runs 13 residues. Germline CDR1 reads KGHSH; CDR2 reads LQKENI. This CDR3 reads CASSPISSEEQYF. CDR3 nucleotide sequence: TGTGCCAGCTCACCAATATCGTCAGAAGAGCAGTACTTC.

This clonotype was seen just once. The J gene is TRBJ2-7, the V gene TRBV20-1; 10 positions match TRBD2. This CDR3 spans 16 amino acids. Germline V CDR1 and CDR2: DFQATT, SNEGSKA (reference sequence). V was pared by 6 bases and J by 3 bases, with 14 bases of the junction left unmatched. The CDR3 sequence: CSAPTSGPLLNYEQYF. The CDR3 nucleotides read TGCAGTGCCCCGACTAGCGGGCCACTACTAAACTACGAGCAGTACTTC.

Ten or more counts support this clonotype. The chain recombines TRBV6-1 with TRBJ1-5; 7 bases align to TRBD1. The CDR3 runs to 18 residues. CDR1 MNHNS and CDR2 SASEGT come from the germline V gene. Trimming removed 5 bases from V and 1 base from J; junction bases left unmatched: 14. DNA for the CDR3: TGTGCCAGCAGTAAATACACCGAATCGACAGGGAGCAATCAGCCCCAGCATTTT. It encodes CASSKYTESTGSNQPQHF.

At least ten counts were recorded for this clonotype. The chain links TRBV3-1 to TRBJ1-2; 7 bases are a match to TRBD1. The CDR3 length is 15 residues. The V segment lost 4 bases and the J segment 3 bases; nucleotides outside the gene matches: 8. Germline assignment: CDR1 LGHDT and CDR2 YNNKEL (reference sequence). The CDR3 region is CASSPRRDSHYGYTF. CDR3 coding DNA: TGTGCCAGCAGCCCTCGGCGGGACAGTCACTATGGCTACACCTTC.

V and J are TRBV5-5 and TRBJ2-5; TRBD1 matches at 8 bases. Germline CDR1 and CDR2: SGHKS and YYEKEE (reference sequence). The CDR3 is made up of 17 amino acids. Unmatched junction bases numbered 15, after V lost 4 bases and J lost 4 bases. As DNA, the CDR3 is TGTGCCAGCAGCGCGCCTGCAACCACAGGGGGATTAGAGACCCAGTACTTC. It codes for CASSAPATTGGLETQYF.

This clonotype has at least ten counts. The J gene is TRBJ2-7, the V gene TRBV24-1; TRBD1 aligns across 11 bases. CDR1 is KGHDR and CDR2 is SFDVKD in the germline V gene. The CDR3 has 16 residues. Trimming took 3 bases from V and 3 from J; bases not matched to a gene: 6. The CDR3 region is CATSDPRTGGIYEQYF. The CDR3 DNA reads TGTGCCACCAGTGATCCGAGGACAGGGGGCATCTACGAGCAGTACTTC.

This clonotype came up many times. V and J are TRBV7-2 and TRBJ1-1, with 8 positions matching TRBD1. Per the germline V gene, CDR1 is SGHTA and CDR2 is FQGNSA. The CDR3 is 15 residues long. V was clipped by 3 bases and J by 2 bases; unmatched bases: 5. CDR3 sequence: CASSFLGQGNTEAFF. CDR3 coding DNA: TGTGCCAGCAGCTTTCTCGGACAGGGAAACACTGAAGCTTTCTTT.

At least ten counts were recorded for this clonotype. The rearrangement joins TRBV24-1 to TRBJ1-5, with D possibly being TRBD1 (6 bases). The germline V and J ends were trimmed by 5 bases and 2 bases, with 9 bases remaining between them. The CDR3 runs to 14 residues. The germline gives CDR1 KGHDR, CDR2 SFDVKD. CDR3 coding DNA: TGTGCCACCAGTGTAGCAGGGGGCAATCAGCCCCAGCATTTT. Its translation: CATSVAGGNQPQHF.

This clonotype has a count of ten or more. The chain couples TRBV29-1 to TRBJ2-5; maybe TRBD1 (7 bases). Germline V gene sequence: CDR1 SQVTM, CDR2 ANQGSEA. CDR3 length: 13 residues. The germline V and J ends were trimmed by 6 bases and 6 bases, with 17 bases remaining between them. The CDR3 region is CSVGTVGGKTQYF. Here the CDR3 DNA reads TGCAGCGTCGGGACAGTTGGGGGGAAGACCCAGTACTTC.

This clonotype has a count of ten or more. The V gene is TRBV6-1, the J gene TRBJ1-1, with D unclear. The CDR3 runs 13 residues. The V end was cut by 5 bases, the J end by 4 bases, with 11 bases between. Looked up from germline, CDR1 is MNHNS and CDR2 is SASEGT. The CDR3 DNA is TGTGCCAGCAGTCCTTTTAGAGGCACTGAAGCTTTCTTT. This translates into CASSPFRGTEAFF.